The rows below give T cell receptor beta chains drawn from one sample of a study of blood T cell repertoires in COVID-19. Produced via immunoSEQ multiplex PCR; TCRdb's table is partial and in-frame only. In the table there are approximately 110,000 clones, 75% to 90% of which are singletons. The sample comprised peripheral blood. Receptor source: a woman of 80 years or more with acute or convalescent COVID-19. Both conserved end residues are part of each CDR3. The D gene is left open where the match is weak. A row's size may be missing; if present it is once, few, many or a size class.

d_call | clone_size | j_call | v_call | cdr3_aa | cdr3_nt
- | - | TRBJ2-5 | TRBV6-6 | CASSPGEWETQYF | TGTGCCAGCAGTCCCGGGGAGTGGGAGACCCAGTACTTC
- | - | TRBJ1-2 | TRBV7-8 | CASSLVMMEPGGGYTF | TGTGCCAGCAGCTTAGTAATGATGGAGCCCGGCGGTGGCTACACCTTC
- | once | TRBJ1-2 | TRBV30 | CAWTGKANYGYTF | TGTGCCTGGACAGGGAAAGCTAACTATGGCTACACCTTC
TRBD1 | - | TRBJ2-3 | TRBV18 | CASSPPRGDTQYF | TGTGCCAGCTCACCACCCAGGGGGGATACGCAGTATTTT
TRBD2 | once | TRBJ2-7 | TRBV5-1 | CASSLDTSGDHYEQYF | TGCGCCAGCAGCTTGGATACTAGCGGGGACCACTACGAGCAGTACTTC
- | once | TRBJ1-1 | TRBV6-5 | CASRTGGTEAFF | TGTGCCAGCCGCACGGGGGGGACTGAAGCTTTCTTT
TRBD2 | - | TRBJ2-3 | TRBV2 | CASSQAGGPDTQYF | TGTGCCAGCTCACAGGCGGGGGGGCCAGATACGCAGTATTTT
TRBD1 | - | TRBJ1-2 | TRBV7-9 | CASSAQGAHGYTF | TGTGCCAGCAGCGCCCAGGGGGCACATGGCTACACCTTC
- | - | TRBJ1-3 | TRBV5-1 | CASSLGGQVDTIYF | TGCGCCAGCAGCTTGGGGGGCCAGGTAGACACCATATATTTT
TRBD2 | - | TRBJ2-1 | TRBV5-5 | CASSVGLATDEQFF | TGTGCCAGCAGTGTGGGACTAGCTACCGATGAGCAGTTCTTC
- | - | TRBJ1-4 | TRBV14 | CASSQDLWDTGEKLFF | TGTGCCAGCAGCCAAGATCTGTGGGACACCGGGGAAAAACTGTTTTTT
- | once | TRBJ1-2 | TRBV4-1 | CASSQGPDGGGASGTF | TGCGCCAGCAGCCAAGGCCCAGATGGGGGGGGCGCGTCTGGGACCTTC
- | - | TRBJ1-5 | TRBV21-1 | CASSMERISNQPQHF | TGTGCCAGCAGCATGGAGCGAATATCGAATCAGCCCCAGCATTTT
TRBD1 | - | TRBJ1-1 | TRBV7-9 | CASSLVGQGGTEAFF | TGTGCCAGCAGCTTAGTGGGACAGGGAGGGACTGAAGCTTTCTTT
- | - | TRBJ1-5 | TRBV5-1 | CASSSGQYNQPQHF | TGCGCCAGCAGCTCCGGACAGTACAATCAGCCCCAGCATTTT
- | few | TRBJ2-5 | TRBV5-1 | CASSLVQGQETQYF | TGCGCCAGCAGCTTGGTACAGGGCCAAGAGACCCAGTACTTC
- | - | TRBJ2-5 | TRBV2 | CASRRQGGQETQYF | TGTGCCAGCAGGCGACAGGGAGGCCAAGAGACCCAGTACTTC
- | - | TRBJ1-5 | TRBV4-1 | CASSQIIDQPQHF | TGCGCCAGCAGCCAAATCATAGATCAGCCCCAGCATTTT
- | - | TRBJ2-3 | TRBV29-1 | CSVARSGTDTQYF | TGCAGCGTTGCTCGCAGCGGCACAGATACGCAGTATTTT
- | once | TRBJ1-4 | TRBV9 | CASSVGEIRGEEKLFF | TGTGCCAGCAGCGTCGGGGAGATCCGGGGGGAGGAAAAACTGTTTTTT
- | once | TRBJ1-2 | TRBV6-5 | CASSLQRANYGYTF | TGTGCCAGCAGTTTACAGAGAGCTAACTATGGCTACACCTTC
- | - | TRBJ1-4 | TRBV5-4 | CASSLTTTNEKLFF | TGTGCCAGCAGCTTGACAACAACTAATGAAAAACTGTTTTTT
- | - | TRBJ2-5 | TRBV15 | CATAPTVYQETQYF | TGTGCCACCGCACCCACGGTGTACCAAGAGACCCAGTACTTC
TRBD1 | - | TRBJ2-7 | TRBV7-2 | CASSFRTTGDEQYF | TGTGCCAGCAGCTTTCGGACCACAGGGGACGAGCAGTACTTC
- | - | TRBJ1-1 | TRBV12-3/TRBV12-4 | CASSFHGNTEAFF | TGTGCCAGCAGTTTTCACGGGAACACTGAAGCTTTCTTT
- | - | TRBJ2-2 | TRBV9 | CASSVAGSSTGELFF | TGTGCCAGCAGCGTAGCTGGCTCGTCCACCGGGGAGCTGTTTTTT
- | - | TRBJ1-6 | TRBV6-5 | CASSYGFGDSPLHF | TGTGCCAGCAGTTATGGGTTCGGGGATTCACCCCTCCACTTT